This T cell receptor (beta chain) is from a study of T-cell reconstitution after alpha-beta-depleted transplantation in children. Unique molecular identifiers featured in how the TCRbeta library was prepared. TCRdb re-called the PCR reads with MiXCR, one entry per CDR3 protein. The sample has 490,000 or so distinct CDR3 sequences; approximately 12% are singletons. This clonotype was picked up a small number of times. The source of this sequence is a human donor who donated a stem cell graft to a child with combined immunodeficiency. The specimen was PBMCs from the stem cell graft donor, collected from the stem cell graft.

CDR3 sequence reads: CASSPGQGRNYGYTF. CDR3 DNA sequence: TGTGCCAGCAGCCCCGGACAGGGCCGGAACTATGGCTACACCTTC. The J gene is TRBJ1-2, the V gene TRBV5-6, with 8 bases identical to TRBD1. In germline, CDR1 is SGHDT, CDR2 YYEEEE. V lost 4 bases to trimming and J lost 2 bases; unmatched junction nucleotides: 7. The CDR3 runs 15 residues.